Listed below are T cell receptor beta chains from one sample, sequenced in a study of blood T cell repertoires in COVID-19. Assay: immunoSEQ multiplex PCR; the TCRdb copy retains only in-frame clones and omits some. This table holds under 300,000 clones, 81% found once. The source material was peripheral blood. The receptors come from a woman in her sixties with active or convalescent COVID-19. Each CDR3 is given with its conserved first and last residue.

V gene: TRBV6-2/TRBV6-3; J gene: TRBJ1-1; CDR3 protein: CASSSRGRNTEAFF
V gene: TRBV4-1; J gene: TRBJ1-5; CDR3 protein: CASSQVDRDVQPQHF
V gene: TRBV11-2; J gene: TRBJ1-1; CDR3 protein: CASSWAGAVNTEAFF
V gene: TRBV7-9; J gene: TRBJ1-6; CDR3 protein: CASRPPGPMSSPLHF
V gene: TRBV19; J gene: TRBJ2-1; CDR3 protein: CASSPNLLAGGLDNEQFF
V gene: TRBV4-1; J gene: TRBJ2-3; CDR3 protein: CASSQNLLAGGPSGTDTQYF
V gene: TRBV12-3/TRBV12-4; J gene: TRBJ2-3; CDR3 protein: CASSSSSTDTQYF
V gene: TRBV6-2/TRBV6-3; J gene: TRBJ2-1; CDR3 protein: CASSSGTGGLVDNEQFF
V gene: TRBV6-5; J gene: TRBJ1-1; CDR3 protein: CASSFGTANTEAFF
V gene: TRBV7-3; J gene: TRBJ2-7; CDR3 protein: CASSLRGRQGEQYF
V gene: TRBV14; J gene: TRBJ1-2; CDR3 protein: CASSPQRAYGYTF
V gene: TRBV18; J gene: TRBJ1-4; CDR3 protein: CASSPDREKLFF
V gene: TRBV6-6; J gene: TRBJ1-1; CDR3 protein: CASSYRGRAEAFF
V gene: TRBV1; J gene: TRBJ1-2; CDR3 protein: CTSSQRQGDYGYTF
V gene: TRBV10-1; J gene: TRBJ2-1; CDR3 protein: CASSDPSTGDKGNEQFF
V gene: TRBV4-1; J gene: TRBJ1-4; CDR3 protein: CASSQLPGQSNEKLFF
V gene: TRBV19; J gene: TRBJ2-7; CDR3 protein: CASSSSDRGSYEQYF
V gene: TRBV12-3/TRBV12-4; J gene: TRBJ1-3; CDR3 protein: CASSRDRADTIYF
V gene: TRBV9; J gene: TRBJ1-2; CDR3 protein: CASSVEPGNYGYTF
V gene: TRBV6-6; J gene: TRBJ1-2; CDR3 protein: CASSSSGAGGWTF
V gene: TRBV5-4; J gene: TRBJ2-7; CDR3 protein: CASSRPDRVSYEQYF
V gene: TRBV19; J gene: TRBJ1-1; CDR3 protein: CASSIGTGAEAFF
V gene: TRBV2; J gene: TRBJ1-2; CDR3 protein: CAIRTGDGYTF
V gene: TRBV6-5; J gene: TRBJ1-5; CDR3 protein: CASSSAAGVSNQPQHF
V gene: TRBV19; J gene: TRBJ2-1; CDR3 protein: CASSGRVRNEQFF
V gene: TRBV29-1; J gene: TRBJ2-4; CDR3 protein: CSVDPGENIQYF
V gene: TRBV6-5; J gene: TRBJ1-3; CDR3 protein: CASSPAMGNTIYF
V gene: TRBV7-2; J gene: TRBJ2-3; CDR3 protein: CASSLEGQGASDTQYF
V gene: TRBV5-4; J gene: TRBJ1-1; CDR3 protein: CASSLGGRVKSEAFF
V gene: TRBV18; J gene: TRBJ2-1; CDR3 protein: CASSPFGVGSATGDEQFF
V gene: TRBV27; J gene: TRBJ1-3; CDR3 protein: CASSLTGQLGNTIYF
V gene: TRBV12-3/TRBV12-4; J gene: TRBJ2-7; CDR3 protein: CASSFSYEQYF
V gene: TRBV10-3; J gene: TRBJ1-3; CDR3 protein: CAISDGVSGNTIYF
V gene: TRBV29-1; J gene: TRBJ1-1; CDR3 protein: CSVRGTALGTEAFF
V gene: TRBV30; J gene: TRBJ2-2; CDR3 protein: CAWSMWSGGPGELFF
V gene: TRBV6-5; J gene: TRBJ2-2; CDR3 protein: CASSSTERTGELFF
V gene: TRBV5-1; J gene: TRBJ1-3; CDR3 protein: CATSESGGSGNTIYF
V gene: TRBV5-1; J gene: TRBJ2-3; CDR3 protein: CATKRTGGFTDTQYF
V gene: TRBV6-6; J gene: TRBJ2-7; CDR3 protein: CASRSLAGGPNEQYF
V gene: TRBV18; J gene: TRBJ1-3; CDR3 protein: CASSADNLGNTIYF
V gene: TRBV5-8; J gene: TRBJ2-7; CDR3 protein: CASSLWTSGGDSYEQYF
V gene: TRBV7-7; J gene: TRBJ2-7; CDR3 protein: CASSLDPGLMAREQYF
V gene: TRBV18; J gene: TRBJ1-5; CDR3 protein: CASSPGQGALNQPQHF
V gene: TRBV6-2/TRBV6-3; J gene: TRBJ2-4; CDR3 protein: CASSYSSQGGFIQYF
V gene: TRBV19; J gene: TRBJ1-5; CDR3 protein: CASSKTGGDAFALSRQPQHF
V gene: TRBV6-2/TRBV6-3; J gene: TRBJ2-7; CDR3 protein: CASSSLAGSSYEQYF
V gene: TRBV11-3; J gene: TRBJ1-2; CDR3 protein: CASTNGQPPYGYTF
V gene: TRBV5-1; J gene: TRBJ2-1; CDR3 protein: CASGQGSGNEQFF
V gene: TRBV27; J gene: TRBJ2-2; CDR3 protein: CASSFGLFTGELFF
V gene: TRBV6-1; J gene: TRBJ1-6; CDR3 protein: CASSETGSSSYNSPLHF
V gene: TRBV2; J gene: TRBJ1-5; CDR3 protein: CASSGSQEPQHF
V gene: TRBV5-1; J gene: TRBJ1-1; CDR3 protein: CASSWGQGRTEAFF
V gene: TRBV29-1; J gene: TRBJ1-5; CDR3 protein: CSVQTEGNQPQHF
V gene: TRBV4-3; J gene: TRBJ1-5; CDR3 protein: CASSQGRGHLSNQPQHF
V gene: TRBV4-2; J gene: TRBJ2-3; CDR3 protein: CASSRTSVSTDTQYF
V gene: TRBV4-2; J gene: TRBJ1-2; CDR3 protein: CASSQESSGGGYGYTF
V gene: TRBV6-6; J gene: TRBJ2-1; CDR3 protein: CASGASGGSRNEQFF
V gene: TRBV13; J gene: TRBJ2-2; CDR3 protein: CASSLRDRGVTGELFF
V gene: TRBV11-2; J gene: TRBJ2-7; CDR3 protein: CATRKELTGEQYF